The 31 T cell receptor beta chains presented below share a single source sample, sequenced in a study of blood T cell repertoires in COVID-19. The data were produced by immunoSEQ multiplex PCR, yet TCRdb's version contains in-frame clones alone and is incomplete. The sample has over 12,000 clones; almost 95% are singletons. Sequenced: peripheral blood. The receptor source for this set is a human donor with active COVID-19. The donor label of this sample is uncertain.

The gene calls are TRBV5-1 and TRBJ2-7; no definite D call. Germline V lookup: CDR1 SGHRS, CDR2 YFSETQ. The CDR3 is 14 residues long. Between the trimmed V and J ends, which lost 4 bases and 3 bases, there was a span of 14 bases. As DNA, the CDR3 is TGCGCCAGCAGCCGACAACCCGACGGCTACGAGCAGTACTTC. Its translation is CASSRQPDGYEQYF. Together with reference TRBV5-1 and TRBJ2-7, the CDR3 gives the full variable domain: KAGVTQTPRYLIKTRGQQVTLSCSPISGHRSVSWYQQTPGQGLQFLFEYFSETQRNKGNFPGRFSGRQFSNSRSEMNVSTLELGDSALYLCASSRQPDGYEQYFGPGTRLTVT.

The V gene is TRBV11-3, the J gene TRBJ2-7; D gene unclear. The V and J ends lost 5 bases and 4 bases respectively, with 9 bases between them. Germline V gives CDR1 SGHNT, CDR2 YENEEA. There are 12 residues in the CDR3. CDR3 region: CASSKTEYEQYF. In DNA form, the CDR3 reads TGTGCCAGCAGCAAAACAGAGTACGAGCAGTACTTC.

The DNA for the CDR3 is TGTGCCAGCTCGTGGGGGGATGGCTACACCTTC. Translation gives CASSWGDGYTF. The chain uses TRBV2 and TRBJ1-2, with D maybe TRBD1 (5 bases). CDR1 and CDR2 from the germline V gene are SNHLY and FYNNEI. V lost 8 bases to trimming and J lost 6 bases, with 10 bases between them. This CDR3 is built from 11 residues.

The chain combines TRBV5-1 with TRBJ2-7, with 9 bases fitting TRBD1. Germline V gene data show CDR1 as SGHRS and CDR2 as YFSETQ. CDR3 length: 16 residues. The V and J ends lost 1 base and 4 bases, in that order; junction bases with no gene match: 9. The chain's CDR3 is CASSLPGTGRLYEQYF. The CDR3 DNA sequence: TGCGCCAGCAGCTTGCCCGGGACAGGGAGGTTGTACGAGCAGTACTTC.

V usage is TRBV29-1 and J usage is TRBJ2-5; possibly TRBD2 for D (6 bases). CDR1 and CDR2 from the germline V gene are SQVTM and ANQGSEA. Trimming pared 5 bases from V and 1 base from J, leaving 8 bases between. This CDR3 has 12 amino acids. CDR3 in amino acids: CSVSGGQETQYF. The CDR3 bases are TGCAGCGTTTCCGGGGGCCAAGAGACCCAGTACTTC.

The rearrangement joins TRBV11-2 to TRBJ1-2, with D tentatively TRBD1 (6 bases). Between the trimmed V and J ends, which lost 5 bases and 5 bases, there was a span of 12 bases. The length of the CDR3 is 13 residues. Germline CDR1 SGHAT, CDR2 FQNNGV. The CDR3 region is CASSMTGDYGYTF. CDR3 bases: TGTGCCAGCAGCATGACAGGTGATTATGGCTACACCTTC. The full variable domain, rest sourced from reference TRBV11-2 and TRBJ1-2, is EAGVAQSPRYKIIEKRQSVAFWCNPISGHATLYWYQQILGQGPKLLIQFQNNGVVDDSQLPKDRFSAERLKGVDSTLKIQPAKLEDSAVYLCASSMTGDYGYTFGSGTRLTVV.

The rearrangement joins TRBV29-1 to TRBJ2-7; D call uncertain. Germline assignment: CDR1 SQVTM and CDR2 ANQGSEA. V lost 3 bases to trimming and J lost 3 bases, with 6 bases between them. The CDR3 runs 11 residues. CDR3 protein: CSVEVSYEQYF. The DNA for the CDR3 is TGCAGCGTTGAGGTCAGCTACGAGCAGTACTTC.

The chain links TRBV6-5 to TRBJ2-1; weak D call: TRBD1 (5 bases). Germline CDR1 MNHEY, CDR2 SVGAGI. The CDR3 is 12 amino acids. The ends were cut back, 5 bases at V and 5 bases at J, with 7 bases in the middle. The CDR3 DNA is TGTGCCAGCAGTAGGGGTCACAATGAGCAGTTCTTC. Translated, it gives CASSRGHNEQFF.

This sequence joins TRBV2 and TRBJ2-2, with 8 bases lining up with TRBD2. This CDR3 has 16 amino acids. The ends lost 5 bases at V and 8 bases at J; junction bases unmatched: 13. Germline V gives CDR1 SNHLY, CDR2 FYNNEI. CDR3: CASSPPGLGAGGELFF. CDR3 nucleotides: TGTGCCAGCAGTCCCCCGGGACTAGGGGCAGGAGGGGAGCTGTTTTTT.

V gene TRBV10-2 combines with J gene TRBJ2-5; TRBD2 matches 9 bases. After removal of 0 bases from V and 5 bases from J, the junction contained 7 bases not matched to a gene. The germline gives CDR1 WSHSY, CDR2 SAAADI. This CDR3 contains 16 residues. CDR3 amino acids: CASSESRRGGSETQYF. In DNA form, the CDR3 reads TGCGCCAGCAGTGAGTCGCGGCGGGGGGGGTCTGAGACCCAGTACTTC.

The genes are TRBV18 and TRBJ2-1, with 8 nucleotides matching TRBD2. This CDR3 has 16 residues. The germline gives CDR1 KGHSH, CDR2 LQKENI. The trim removed 4 bases at V and 1 base at J, leaving 6 bases unmatched. CDR3 coding DNA: TGTGCCAGCTCACTTCGCGGGGGGCTTTCCTACAATGAGCAGTTCTTC. The encoded protein is CASSLRGGLSYNEQFF.

The count of this clone is one. The chain joins TRBV27 to TRBJ1-1; a weak D match, TRBD1 (6 bases). V was pared by 2 bases and J by 5 bases, with 15 bases between. There are 15 residues in the CDR3. CDR1 and CDR2 from the germline V gene are MNHEY and SMNVEV (reference sequence). The CDR3 nucleotides read TGTGCCAGCAGTTTAAGGCAGGGGTTGCGGACTGAAGCTTTCTTT. Protein product: CASSLRQGLRTEAFF.

This clone was found once. The chain combines TRBV6-5 with TRBJ2-5; tentatively, D is TRBD2 (5 bases). This CDR3 contains 12 residues. The V gene's germline CDR1 is MNHEY and CDR2 SVGAGI. CDR3 DNA sequence: TGTGCGTCAGCGGTTAACCAAGAGACCCAGTACTTC. It yields the protein CASAVNQETQYF.

The rearrangement uses TRBV5-1 and TRBJ2-4; 7 bases map to TRBD2. Trimming took 0 bases from V and 5 from J; bases not matched to a gene: 5. The germline gives CDR1 SGHRS, CDR2 YFSETQ. The CDR3 covers 15 residues. The CDR3 sequence is CASSLEAGSENIQYF. CDR3 in DNA: TGCGCCAGCAGCTTGGAAGCGGGGAGTGAAAACATTCAGTACTTC.

The chain combines TRBV29-1 with TRBJ2-7, with 10 bases fitting TRBD2. Per germline, CDR1 SQVTM and CDR2 ANQGSEA. This CDR3 is 14 amino acids long. J gave up 7 bases and V 4 bases, and 10 bases lay outside the gene matches. The CDR3 DNA reads TGCAGCGTTGCAGCGGGAGGGGACCGGGGGGAGCAGTACTTC. This sequence encodes CSVAAGGDRGEQYF.

V and J are TRBV4-1 and TRBJ2-4, with D possibly TRBD2 on 6 matching bases. With 0 bases removed from V and 0 bases from J, the gap between germline ends came to 15 bases. The germline CDR1 and CDR2 sequences are MGHRA and YSYEKL. The CDR3 consists of 18 residues. The CDR3 nucleotides read TGCGCCAGCAGCCAAGATCCGCGGGGCACTCTAGCCAAAAACATTCAGTACTTC. Its protein is CASSQDPRGTLAKNIQYF.

The chain has TRBV12-3 or TRBV12-4 and TRBJ1-3; D is possibly TRBD1 (5 bases). This CDR3 has 13 amino acids. The V gene lost 4 bases and the J gene lost 3 bases, with 7 bases spanning the gap. CDR3 coding DNA: TGTGCCAGCAGTTGGGGCGTTGGAAACACCATATATTTT. Amino acids: CASSWGVGNTIYF.

This chain joins TRBV2 and TRBJ2-5, with D perhaps matching TRBD1 (6 bases). The CDR3 runs 15 residues. V lost 4 bases and J 1 base, leaving 13 bases between the germline ends. In germline, CDR1 is SNHLY, CDR2 FYNNEI. The CDR3 nucleotides read TGTGCCAGCAGTGCCCGGGGACACACCCAAGAGACCCAGTACTTC. As protein: CASSARGHTQETQYF.

V is TRBV27 and J is TRBJ1-4, with a possible D match to TRBD1 (6 bases). CDR3 size: 15 residues. The V and J ends lost 7 bases and 5 bases respectively, with 17 bases between them. Germline V gene data show CDR1 as MNHEY and CDR2 as SMNVEV (reference sequence). CDR3 amino acids: CASTSYDRQNEKLFF. CDR3 DNA sequence: TGTGCCAGCACCTCCTACGACAGGCAAAATGAAAAACTGTTTTTT.

The genes are TRBV15 and TRBJ1-4; D gene uncertain. This CDR3 spans 16 amino acids. V dropped 2 bases and J dropped 2 bases, with 12 bases sitting between them. The germline CDR1 and CDR2 sequences are LNHNV and YYDKDF (reference sequence). The CDR3 loop reads CATSRSSVGTNEKLFF. The CDR3 DNA follows: TGTGCCACCAGCAGATCCTCGGTGGGCACTAATGAAAAACTGTTTTTT.

This clone was detected only once. V is TRBV7-2 and J is TRBJ1-1; D unresolved. CDR1 and CDR2 (germline): SGHTA, FQGNSA. The CDR3 spans 13 residues. Trimming stripped 4 bases from V and 5 bases from J, with 11 bases between. Here the CDR3 DNA reads TGTGCCAGCAGCTCGGCCCCGGGGACTGAAGCTTTCTTT. Translating it yields CASSSAPGTEAFF.

This chain connects TRBV3-1 (or the pseudogene TRBV3-2) to TRBJ2-5, with 7 bases identical to TRBD1. J lost 3 bases, V lost 2 bases, and 6 bases had no gene match. This CDR3 has 15 amino acids. CDR1 and CDR2 (germline): LGHDT, YNNKEL (reference sequence). The chain's CDR3 is CASSQRGQVEETQYF. The CDR3 DNA follows: TGTGCCAGCAGCCAAAGAGGACAGGTTGAAGAGACCCAGTACTTC.

The chain carries TRBV28 and TRBJ1-1; 7 bases are shared with TRBD1. Per the germline V gene, CDR1 is MDHEN and CDR2 is SYDVKM. The CDR3 is made up of 14 amino acids. Trimming at V came to 8 bases and at J to 1 base, leaving 7 bases not matched to a gene. This CDR3 is CASGITGENTEAFF. For the CDR3, the DNA is TGTGCCAGCGGCATCACAGGGGAGAACACTGAAGCTTTCTTT.

Only one count was recorded for this clone. V is TRBV19 and J is TRBJ1-5; tentative D call: TRBD1 (6 bases). Trimming took off 10 bases at V and 2 bases at J, with 18 bases between the two ends. Germline V CDR1 and CDR2: LNHDA, SQIVND (reference sequence). This CDR3 is 15 amino acids long. The CDR3 nucleotides read TGTGCCACGCTAGGGGGGGGCGCGGGCAATCAGCCCCAGCATTTT. Protein: CATLGGGAGNQPQHF.

The chain links TRBV27 to TRBJ1-5; 10 nucleotides agree with TRBD1. J gave up 4 bases and V 6 bases, and 6 bases lay outside the gene matches. Germline-derived CDR1 and CDR2 are MNHEY and SMNVEV (reference sequence). This CDR3 is 15 amino acids long. The CDR3 protein is CASRGDRGSNQPQHF. The DNA for the CDR3 is TGTGCCAGCAGGGGGGACAGGGGATCAAATCAGCCCCAGCATTTT.

The J gene is TRBJ2-1, the V gene TRBV24-1; 11 nucleotides align to TRBD1. The CDR3 extends over 16 amino acids. V shed 2 bases, J shed 6 bases, and the junction held 5 bases outside the gene matches. Germline V gene sequence: CDR1 KGHDR, CDR2 SFDVKD. CDR3 sequence reads: CATSDSGQGVGNEQFF. The CDR3 nucleotides read TGTGCCACCAGTGATTCGGGACAGGGGGTGGGCAATGAGCAGTTCTTC.

The J gene is TRBJ2-3, the V gene TRBV27; a possible D gene is TRBD1 (5 bases). Germline loops: CDR1 MNHEY, CDR2 SMNVEV (reference sequence). The CDR3 runs to 15 residues. V was pared by 5 bases and J by 2 bases, with 14 bases between. The DNA of the CDR3 is TGTGCCAGCAGTCCTCGACAGCTACCCACAGATACGCAGTATTTT. Protein: CASSPRQLPTDTQYF.

The chain employs TRBV19 and TRBJ1-6; 8 nucleotides agree with TRBD1. CDR1 is LNHDA and CDR2 is SQIVND in the germline V gene (reference sequence). Trimming at V came to 5 bases and at J to 9 bases, leaving 18 bases not matched to a gene. The CDR3 has 18 residues. CDR3 sequence reads: CASSPIGQGADRGSPLHF. CDR3 bases: TGTGCCAGTAGTCCGATCGGGCAGGGGGCGGACCGGGGTTCACCCCTCCACTTT.

The V call is TRBV6-2 or TRBV6-3, the J call TRBJ1-2, with TRBD1 matching over 9 bases. The CDR3 runs to 17 residues. Unmatched junction bases numbered 7, after V lost 2 bases and J lost 0 bases. In germline, CDR1 is MNHEY, CDR2 SVGEGT. CDR3 sequence (DNA): TGTGCCAGCAGTTACCCGGACAGGGGCCTACCTAACTATGGCTACACCTTC. Translated: CASSYPDRGLPNYGYTF.

This rearrangement joins TRBV7-5 to TRBJ1-1; the table's TRBD1 call for D was not verified on the DNA. TRBV7-5 is labeled a pseudogene. This CDR3 is built from 17 residues. The CDR3 coding sequence is TGTGCCAGAAGCCCCACAGGGGCTTCGATAAATAACACTGAAGCTTTCTTT. As protein: CARSPTGASINNTEAFF.

The J gene is TRBJ1-5, the V gene TRBV18; maybe TRBD1 (5 bases). The germline V gene encodes CDR1 KGHSH and CDR2 LQKENI. V was clipped by 2 bases and J by 5 bases, with 13 bases between them. The CDR3 spans 15 residues. This CDR3 reads CASSPRDGGDQPQHF. In nucleotides, the CDR3 is TGTGCCAGCTCACCAAGAGACGGGGGGGATCAGCCCCAGCATTTT. The entire variable domain, with the rest obtained from reference TRBV18 and TRBJ1-5, is as follows: NAGVMQNPRHLVRRRGQEARLRCSPMKGHSHVYWYRQLPEEGLKFMVYLQKENIIDESGMPKERFSAEFPKEGPSILRIQQVVRGDSAAYFCASSPRDGGDQPQHFGDGTRLSIL.